Each of the 16 T cell receptor beta chains below was sequenced from the same sample in a study of blood T cell repertoires in COVID-19. This table comes from immunoSEQ multiplex PCR, and its TCRdb copy is limited to in-frame clones, with some not included. The sample has 100,000 to 150,000 clones, about four fifths seen once. Sequenced material: peripheral blood. Receptor source: a man in his 60s with acute or convalescent COVID-19.

This chain uses TRBV9 with TRBJ2-1, with unresolved D. Trimming took 3 bases from V and 7 from J, leaving 5 bases between them. The CDR3 is made up of 11 amino acids. The germline CDR1 and CDR2 sequences are SGDLS and YYNGEE. The CDR3 DNA sequence: TGTGCCAGCAGCGGTGAGAATGAGCAGTTCTTC. Translation: CASSGENEQFF.

This clone was seen only a few times. The chain carries TRBV27 and TRBJ2-5, with unresolved D. Between the trimmed V and J ends, which lost 8 bases and 4 bases, there was a span of 17 bases. CDR1 MNHEY and CDR2 SMNVEV come from the germline V gene (reference sequence). This CDR3 contains 14 residues. CDR3: CASSERHYGETQYF. The CDR3 region has the DNA TGTGCCAGCTCGGAACGACATTATGGAGAGACCCAGTACTTC.

The J gene is TRBJ1-2, the V gene TRBV27; D ambiguous. CDR3 size: 13 residues. Germline CDR1 and CDR2: MNHEY and SMNVEV (reference sequence). The V gene lost 9 bases and the J gene lost 5 bases, with 16 bases spanning the gap. The DNA for the CDR3 is TGTGCCAGTTCTACAGACCCCCTTTATGGCTACACCTTC. This gives the protein CASSTDPLYGYTF.

V usage is TRBV6-1 and J usage is TRBJ2-1; 12 bases match TRBD2. This CDR3 contains 19 residues. The V gene's germline CDR1 is MNHNS and CDR2 SASEGT. The J segment lost 0 bases and the V segment lost 2 bases, leaving 8 bases of the junction unmatched. The CDR3 coding sequence is TGTGCCAGCAGTGAATGGGCGATGGGACTAGCGGGCTCCTACAATGAGCAGTTCTTC. As protein: CASSEWAMGLAGSYNEQFF.

The CDR3 reads CSASSGTTNTEAFF. The CDR3 region has the DNA TGCAGTGCTAGTTCCGGGACAACGAACACTGAAGCTTTCTTT. V usage is TRBV20-1 and J usage is TRBJ1-1; TRBD1 is a possible D gene (6 bases). Germline V CDR1 and CDR2: DFQATT, SNEGSKA (reference sequence). This CDR3 region has 14 residues. V shed 3 bases and J shed 1 base, with 12 bases lying between them.

The rearrangement uses TRBV7-2 and TRBJ1-5, with a possible D match to TRBD1 (5 bases). V was shortened by 5 bases and J by 0 bases, with 8 bases between the two germline ends. CDR1 SGHTA and CDR2 FQGNSA come from the germline V gene. This CDR3 has 14 residues. CDR3 in amino acids: CASSPGGSNQPQHF. Written as DNA, the CDR3 is TGTGCCAGCAGCCCCGGGGGTAGCAATCAGCCCCAGCATTTT.

The genes are TRBV7-2 and TRBJ2-3; no definite D call. The CDR3 extends over 12 amino acids. Germline assignment: CDR1 SGHTA and CDR2 FQGNSA. V gave up 2 bases and J gave up 5 bases, with 5 bases separating them. CDR3: CASSLLGDTQYF. The CDR3 DNA sequence: TGTGCCAGCAGCTTACTAGGAGATACGCAGTATTTT.

The chain recombines TRBV3-1 (or the pseudogene TRBV3-2) with TRBJ2-1; TRBD2 aligns across 7 bases. CDR3 size: 15 residues. Per the germline V gene, CDR1 is LGHDT and CDR2 is YNNKEL (reference sequence). V was pared by 1 base and J by 9 bases, with 9 bases of the junction left unmatched. CDR3 DNA: TGTGCCAGCAGCCAAGCCGCGGGAGTTGATAGTGAGCAGTTCTTC. It is translated as CASSQAAGVDSEQFF.

The chain couples TRBV27 to TRBJ2-1, with 11 bases matching TRBD2. V trimming: 6 bases; J trimming: 1 base; junction bases outside the gene matches: 2. Germline V gene data show CDR1 as MNHEY and CDR2 as SMNVEV (reference sequence). This CDR3 has 15 residues. The DNA for the CDR3 is TGTGCCAGCAGCAGACTAGCGGGGTCCTACAATGAGCAGTTCTTC. This gives the protein CASSRLAGSYNEQFF.

The chain has TRBV6-5 and TRBJ2-7; 8 positions agree with TRBD1. This CDR3 is 16 amino acids long. V shed 0 bases, J shed 6 bases, and the junction held 10 bases outside the gene matches. Germline V gives CDR1 MNHEY, CDR2 SVGAGI. CDR3 nucleotides: TGTGCCAGCAGTTACTCCCCCGGGACAGGTTCCCCCGAGCAGTACTTC. This gives the protein CASSYSPGTGSPEQYF.

V and J are TRBV5-4 and TRBJ1-4; TRBD1 matches at 7 bases. V shed 0 bases, J shed 8 bases, and the junction held 1 base outside the gene matches. Per the germline V gene, CDR1 is SGHNT and CDR2 is YYREEE (reference sequence). This CDR3 has 13 residues. CDR3 sequence (DNA): TGTGCCAGCAGCTTGGCACAGGGGGAAAAACTGTTTTTT. Encoded protein: CASSLAQGEKLFF.

The rearrangement joins TRBV3-1 (or the pseudogene TRBV3-2) to TRBJ1-1, with D unresolved. Trimming removed 2 bases at V and 1 base at J, with 5 bases between. Germline values: CDR1 LGHDT, CDR2 YNNKEL (reference sequence). The length of the CDR3 is 13 residues. CDR3 sequence: CASSQTWNTEAFF. CDR3 coding DNA: TGTGCCAGCAGCCAAACATGGAACACTGAAGCTTTCTTT.

This clone was observed a single time. The rearrangement joins TRBV13 to TRBJ2-6; 13 nucleotides match TRBD2. Germline V CDR1 and CDR2: PRHDT, FYEKMQ (reference sequence). The V gene end was trimmed by 8 bases and the J gene end by 2 bases; junction bases not matched to a gene: 9. The CDR3 spans 18 residues. The CDR3 loop reads CASLRTSGSYTGANVLTF. CDR3 DNA sequence: TGTGCCAGCCTCAGGACTAGCGGGAGCTATACTGGGGCCAACGTCCTGACTTTC.

This chain links TRBV10-3 with TRBJ2-7, with a tentative D call TRBD1 (5 bases). The germline gives CDR1 ENHRY, CDR2 SYGVKD. The CDR3 extends over 12 amino acids. V shed 5 bases and J shed 2 bases, with 7 bases lying between them. The CDR3 is CAISRQTYEQYF. The CDR3 region has the DNA TGTGCCATCAGTAGACAGACCTACGAGCAGTACTTC.

This chain links TRBV2 with TRBJ2-1, with D maybe TRBD2 (5 bases). Germline V lookup: CDR1 SNHLY, CDR2 FYNNEI. This CDR3 has 15 residues. The V end was cut by 4 bases, the J end by 0 bases, with 10 bases between. The CDR3 nucleotides are TGTGCCAGCAGTGGGGAGCGGAGCTCCTACAATGAGCAGTTCTTC. Its protein product is CASSGERSSYNEQFF. Together with reference TRBV2 and TRBJ2-1, the CDR3 gives the full variable domain: EPEVTQTPSHQVTQMGQEVILRCVPISNHLYFYWYRQILGQKVEFLVSFYNNEISEKSEIFDDQFSVERPDGSNFTLKIRSTKLEDSAMYFCASSGERSSYNEQFFGPGTRLTVL.

The V gene is TRBV19, the J gene TRBJ1-5; D may be TRBD1 (5 bases). The CDR3 runs 16 residues. The germline V and J ends were trimmed by 9 bases and 6 bases, with 24 bases remaining between them. Germline V gives CDR1 LNHDA, CDR2 SQIVND (reference sequence). CDR3 in amino acids: CASPEGTVDLGQPQHF. CDR3 DNA: TGTGCCAGCCCGGAGGGGACCGTCGACTTGGGTCAGCCCCAGCATTTT.